Ten or more counts support the clone carrying this TCR beta chain. Its cognate antigen is unknown. This record belongs to a study of T cells in Graves' hyperthyroidism and ophthalmopathy. RNA transcripts provided the source from which TCR beta CDR3 regions were amplified. HTBI primers were used for first-round RT-PCR of the TCR CDR3. Using its own MiXCR run on the multiplex PCR reads, TCRdb lists one record per CDR3 protein. The table has 450,000 to 600,000 distinct CDR3 sequences, about 15% seen once. Stability of Graves' hyperthyroidism was defined as absent ophthalmopathy progression within 18 months. Clinical symptoms, serum thyroxine and TRAb, thyroid ultrasound and orbital computed tomography together formed the diagnostic basis. The study, taken as a whole, reports: In validation, the model predicted ophthalmopathy. These predictions came a median about 6.8 months before onset.

Input material: blood. The receptor comes from a woman aged 40 to 50 with Graves' hyperthyroidism.

CDR3 protein: CASRSQGALYEQYF. In DNA, the CDR3 is TGTGCCAGCAGATCCCAGGGGGCGTTGTACGAGCAGTACTTC. This chain connects TRBV12-3 or TRBV12-4 to TRBJ2-7; 8 bases are a match to TRBD1. This CDR3 region has 14 residues. V gave up 6 bases and J gave up 4 bases; unmatched junction bases: 8.